This T cell receptor beta chain was sequenced in a study of cytomegalovirus exposure and HLA in healthy donors. Study findings and constraints: Common viral pathogens seemed to be connected with several of the most significant clusters, according to a later analysis. Association of some 18,000 TCR beta sequences with HLA alleles was found at 0.05 false discovery rate in a later analysis.

In regard to this clone: Its matching antigen is unknown.

The CDR3 has 15 residues. The germline CDR1 and CDR2 sequences are SNHLY and FYNNEI. The V gene lost 2 bases and the J gene lost 2 bases, with 9 bases spanning the gap. PCR amplification relied on 60 Vbeta primers (plus 13 Jbeta primers). This table comes from immunoSEQ multiplex PCR, and its TCRdb copy is limited to in-frame clones, with some not included. This repertoire shows about 140,000 clones, roughly four fifths found once; its top ten account for roughly 1.4%. The rearrangement links TRBV2 to TRBJ2-2; D ambiguous. The material sequenced was PBMCs. This TCR was recovered from a man aged 25 to 40 in good health and CMV-seropositive. For the CDR3, the DNA is TGTGCCAGCAGTGAACTCGCAGTTAACACCGGGGAGCTGTTTTTT. This encodes CASSELAVNTGELFF.